A selection of T cell receptor beta chains follows, all from one sample in a study of blood T cell repertoires in COVID-19. Some clones are missing from TCRdb's copy, which holds only in-frame ones; the method was immunoSEQ multiplex PCR. The sample has about 81,000 clones, around nine tenths seen once. The sequenced material came from peripheral blood. All receptors come from a woman aged 80 or over with acute or convalescent COVID-19. The CDR3 runs from the conserved cysteine through the conserved F or W.

j_gene,v_gene,CDR3aa
TRBJ2-3,TRBV7-2,CASSSSGGDTQYF
TRBJ2-2,TRBV21-1,CASSPPLGGVPGELFF
TRBJ1-3,TRBV3-1/TRBV3-2,CASSQVDRGGNTIYF
TRBJ2-1,TRBV11-3,CASSPRDSYNEQFF
TRBJ2-4,TRBV3-1/TRBV3-2,CASSQRGGGRVENIQYF
TRBJ2-1,TRBV7-6,CASSLGWTSGSFNEQFF
TRBJ2-5,TRBV9,CASSASGGAGETQYF
TRBJ1-2,TRBV12-3/TRBV12-4,CASSLAVNYGYTF
TRBJ1-5,TRBV19,CASKFRADTQPQHF
TRBJ2-3,TRBV19,CASSTAYRDGRRGF
TRBJ2-1,TRBV2,CASRTGGYYNEQFF
TRBJ2-3,TRBV5-1,CASSSENRGDTQYF
TRBJ2-2,TRBV2,CASKEREQAGELFF
TRBJ2-7,TRBV24-1,CATILAGEVDSEQYF
TRBJ1-2,TRBV3-1/TRBV3-2,CASSHTGGGLYGYTF
TRBJ2-2,TRBV19,CAVQQARELFF
TRBJ2-5,TRBV18,CASATGAETQYF
TRBJ1-4,TRBV15,CATSRVGGSEKLFF
TRBJ2-5,TRBV4-3,CASSPTSYGGPGQETQYF
TRBJ1-1,TRBV2,CASSNGGAYAEAFF
TRBJ2-1,TRBV5-4,CASSRRGTYNEQFF
TRBJ2-3,TRBV14,CASSPPRFSDTQYF
TRBJ1-2,TRBV3-1/TRBV3-2,CASSRGSGYGYTF
TRBJ1-3,TRBV2,CASSEAQAGRRNTIYF
TRBJ2-3,TRBV19,CASSIPGQGEDTQYF
TRBJ2-5,TRBV5-6,CASSLVTGKETQYF
TRBJ2-7,TRBV10-3,CAISPGQGAYEQYF
TRBJ1-2,TRBV5-8,CASSFSRDRDGYTF
TRBJ2-1,TRBV7-2,CASSLAPVAIPYNEQFF
TRBJ2-3,TRBV2,CASRGSLSTDTQYF
TRBJ2-1,TRBV19,CASSIRTSGGNEQFF
TRBJ2-3,TRBV19,CASSGGVSTDTQYF
TRBJ1-5,TRBV27,CASSSGQTINQPQHF
TRBJ2-3,TRBV12-3/TRBV12-4,CASSLIRGNTQYF
TRBJ2-3,TRBV12-3/TRBV12-4,CASRPSGGATQYF
TRBJ2-5,TRBV7-9,CASRPGYSEGPETQYF
TRBJ2-1,TRBV18,CASSLRLARNEQFF
TRBJ2-7,TRBV3-1/TRBV3-2,CASSPSDRAAYEQYF
TRBJ2-2,TRBV7-2,CASSLNPTPNTGELFF
TRBJ1-1,TRBV7-9,CASSLQGGLISEAFF
TRBJ2-5,TRBV7-9,CASSSLSGLRVETQYF
TRBJ1-1,TRBV30,CAWRNLQWNTEAFF